The 10 T cell receptor beta chains below all came from one sample that was sequenced in a study of blood T cells in healthy people across ages. The use of a sample-barcoded 5' primer and a J-beta primer mix characterized a second PCR of about 7 to 12 cycles. TCRdb analysed the 5' RACE reads with MiXCR anew, one entry per CDR3 protein. The table has 800,000 or so distinct CDR3 sequences, roughly 25% seen once. These data were also reused for a study on T cells of mothers and their children.

The material sequenced was blood. Every receptor here comes from a boy under 18 in good health.

The chain links TRBV7-2 to TRBJ2-7; 8 bases are a match to TRBD1. V was clipped by 6 bases and J by 5 bases; unmatched bases: 9. The CDR3 consists of 14 residues. CDR1 SGHTA and CDR2 FQGNSA come from the germline V gene. The DNA of the CDR3 is TGTGCCAGCAGTTGGGACAGGTTCGCTCACGAGCAGTACTTC. Amino acids: CASSWDRFAHEQYF.

The rearrangement links TRBV15 to TRBJ1-3; D is ambiguous. Trimming cost V 1 base and J 0 bases, with 4 bases left between them. In germline, CDR1 is LNHNV, CDR2 YYDKDF (reference sequence). The CDR3 runs 14 residues. This CDR3 is CATSRGSSGNTIYF. The CDR3 bases are TGTGCCACCAGCAGAGGGTCCTCTGGAAACACCATATATTTT.

This rearrangement joins TRBV7-9 to TRBJ2-1; a possible D gene is TRBD2 (6 bases). The CDR3 totals 16 residues. Trimming left V 4 bases short and J 0 bases short, with 13 bases between. Germline values: CDR1 SEHNR, CDR2 FQNEAQ (reference sequence). The CDR3 reads CASSSPGDCSYNEQFF. DNA for the CDR3: TGTGCCAGCAGCTCGCCGGGGGACTGCTCCTACAATGAGCAGTTCTTC.

The chain joins TRBV7-9 to TRBJ2-1; no clear D gene. Per germline, CDR1 SEHNR and CDR2 FQNEAQ (reference sequence). There are 15 residues in the CDR3. The V end lost 3 bases, the J end lost 0 bases, and 9 bases lay between the germline ends. CDR3 nucleotide sequence: TGTGCCAGCAGCTTCCTACTAAGCTCCTACAATGAGCAGTTCTTC. The encoded protein is CASSFLLSSYNEQFF.

J is TRBJ2-7 and V is TRBV20-1; 7 bases line up with TRBD2. The V gene end was trimmed by 4 bases and the J gene end by 2 bases; junction bases not matched to a gene: 5. CDR1 and CDR2 from the germline V gene are DFQATT and SNEGSKA (reference sequence). The CDR3 length is 13 residues. The CDR3 region has the DNA TGCAGTGCTACCGCTAGCGGTACCTACGAGCAGTACTTC. Protein: CSATASGTYEQYF.

This clonotype appeared a few times. The rearrangement joins TRBV5-1 to TRBJ2-1; D is unclear. CDR3 length equals 14 residues. Trimming pared 0 bases from V and 6 bases from J, leaving 10 bases between. Germline V CDR1 and CDR2: SGHRS, YFSETQ. The CDR3: CASSLEGETNEQFF. For the CDR3, the DNA is TGCGCCAGCAGCTTGGAGGGCGAGACCAATGAGCAGTTCTTC.

This clonotype was counted ten times or more. The rearrangement uses TRBV13 and TRBJ2-7; no firm D call. V dropped 2 bases and J dropped 7 bases, with 18 bases sitting between them. The CDR3 sequence is 15 residues long. Germline-derived CDR1 and CDR2 are PRHDT and FYEKMQ (reference sequence). The CDR3 loop reads CASSLIPGPEGEQYF. The CDR3 DNA sequence: TGTGCCAGCAGCTTAATCCCAGGTCCGGAAGGAGAGCAGTACTTC.

The sample holds a few counts of this clonotype. This chain uses TRBV6-5 with TRBJ2-7, with 12 bases fitting TRBD2. V trimming: 4 bases; J trimming: 3 bases; junction bases outside the gene matches: 16. The CDR3 totals 19 residues. Germline V gene data show CDR1 as MNHEY and CDR2 as SVGAGI. The CDR3 DNA reads TGTGCCAGCAGTTCCCGCCATCGACTAGCGGGAGTTGTTGTCTACGAGCAGTACTTC. Its translation is CASSSRHRLAGVVVYEQYF.

This sequence joins TRBV10-2 and TRBJ2-4; TRBD1 matches 8 bases. J was trimmed by 12 bases and V by 1 base; bases with no gene match: 2. There are 12 residues in the CDR3. CDR1 WSHSY and CDR2 SAAADI come from the germline V gene. CDR3 protein: CASSELTGGQYF. The CDR3 bases are TGCGCCAGCAGTGAGTTAACAGGGGGTCAGTACTTC.

This chain connects TRBV7-8 to TRBJ1-1; unclear D gene. The germline V gene has CDR1 SGHVS and CDR2 FQNEAQ. The CDR3 runs to 16 residues. V was pared by 1 base and J by 3 bases, with 15 bases between. CDR3 residues: CASSLGWWIGDTEAFF. CDR3 bases: TGTGCCAGCAGCTTAGGCTGGTGGATTGGCGACACTGAAGCTTTCTTT. Drawing the rest from reference TRBV7-8 and TRBJ1-1, the complete variable domain is GAGVSQSPRYKVAKRGQDVALRCDPISGHVSLFWYQQALGQGPEFLTYFQNEAQLDKSGLPSDRFFAERPEGSVSTLKIQRTQQEDSAVYLCASSLGWWIGDTEAFFGQGTRLTVV.